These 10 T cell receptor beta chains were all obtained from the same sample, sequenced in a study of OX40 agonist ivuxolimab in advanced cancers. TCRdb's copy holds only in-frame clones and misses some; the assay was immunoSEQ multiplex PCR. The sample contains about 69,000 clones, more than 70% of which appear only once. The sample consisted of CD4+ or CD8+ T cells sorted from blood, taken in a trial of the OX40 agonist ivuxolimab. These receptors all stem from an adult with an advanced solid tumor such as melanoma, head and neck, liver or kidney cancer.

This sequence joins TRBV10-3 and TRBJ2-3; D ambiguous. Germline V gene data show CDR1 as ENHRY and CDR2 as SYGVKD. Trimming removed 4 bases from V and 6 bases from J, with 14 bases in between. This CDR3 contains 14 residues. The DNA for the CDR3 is TGTGCCATCAGTGGGGCCCCCACATCTGATACGCAGTATTTT. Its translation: CAISGAPTSDTQYF.

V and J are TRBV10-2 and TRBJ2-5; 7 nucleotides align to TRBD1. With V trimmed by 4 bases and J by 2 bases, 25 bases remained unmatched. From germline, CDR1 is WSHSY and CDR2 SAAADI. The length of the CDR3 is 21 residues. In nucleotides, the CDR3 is TGCGCCAGCAGTGGGCTTACCTTGACAGGGCCACCACAGGCCGTGCAAGAGACCCAGTACTTC. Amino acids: CASSGLTLTGPPQAVQETQYF.

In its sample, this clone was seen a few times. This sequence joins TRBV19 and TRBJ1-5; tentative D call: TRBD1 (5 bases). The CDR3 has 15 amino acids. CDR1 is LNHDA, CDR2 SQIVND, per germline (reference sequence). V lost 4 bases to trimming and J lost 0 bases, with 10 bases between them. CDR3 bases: TGTGCCAGTAGTAAACAGGTTCTTAGCAATCAGCCCCAGCATTTT. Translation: CASSKQVLSNQPQHF. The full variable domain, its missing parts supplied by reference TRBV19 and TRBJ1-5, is DGGITQSPKYLFRKEGQNVTLSCEQNLNHDAMYWYRQDPGQGLRLIYYSQIVNDFQKGDIAEGYSVSREKKESFPLTVTSAQKNPTAFYLCASSKQVLSNQPQHFGDGTRLSIL.

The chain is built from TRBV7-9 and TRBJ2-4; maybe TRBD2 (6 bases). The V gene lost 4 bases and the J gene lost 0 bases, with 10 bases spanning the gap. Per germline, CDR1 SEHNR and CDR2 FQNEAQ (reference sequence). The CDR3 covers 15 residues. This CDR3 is CASSSGELAKNIQYF. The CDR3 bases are TGTGCCAGCAGCTCGGGGGAACTAGCCAAAAACATTCAGTACTTC. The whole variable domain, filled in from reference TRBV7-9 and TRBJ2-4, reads DTGVSQNPRHKITKRGQNVTFRCDPISEHNRLYWYRQTLGQGPEFLTYFQNEAQLEKSRLLSDRFSAERPKGSFSTLEIQRTEQGDSAMYLCASSSGELAKNIQYFGAGTRLSVL.

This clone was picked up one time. The CDR3 sequence: CASSWNGRNQETQYF. CDR3 coding DNA: TGCGCCAGCAGCTGGAACGGGCGAAACCAAGAGACCCAGTACTTC. This chain connects TRBV5-1 to TRBJ2-5, with D unclear. CDR1 is SGHRS and CDR2 is YFSETQ in the germline V gene. V lost 3 bases and J 0 bases, leaving 12 bases between the germline ends. The CDR3 length is 15 residues.

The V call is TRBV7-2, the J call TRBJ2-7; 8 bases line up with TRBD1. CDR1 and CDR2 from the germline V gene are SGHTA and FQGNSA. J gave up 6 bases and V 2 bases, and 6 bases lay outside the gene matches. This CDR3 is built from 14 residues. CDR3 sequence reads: CASSLSQGASEQYF. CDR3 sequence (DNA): TGTGCCAGCAGCTTAAGTCAGGGGGCCAGCGAGCAGTACTTC.

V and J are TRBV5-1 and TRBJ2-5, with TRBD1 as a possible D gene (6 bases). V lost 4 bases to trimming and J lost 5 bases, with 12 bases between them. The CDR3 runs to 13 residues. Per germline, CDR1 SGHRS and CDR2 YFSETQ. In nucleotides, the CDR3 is TGCGCCAGCAGCAAACAGGGTTCGGAGACCCAGTACTTC. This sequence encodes CASSKQGSETQYF.

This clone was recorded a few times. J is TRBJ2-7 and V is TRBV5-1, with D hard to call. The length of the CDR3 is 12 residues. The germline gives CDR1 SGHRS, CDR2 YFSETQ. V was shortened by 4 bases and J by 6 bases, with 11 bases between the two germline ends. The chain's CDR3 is CASSPPSLEQYF. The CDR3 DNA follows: TGCGCCAGCAGCCCGCCAAGTCTCGAGCAGTACTTC.

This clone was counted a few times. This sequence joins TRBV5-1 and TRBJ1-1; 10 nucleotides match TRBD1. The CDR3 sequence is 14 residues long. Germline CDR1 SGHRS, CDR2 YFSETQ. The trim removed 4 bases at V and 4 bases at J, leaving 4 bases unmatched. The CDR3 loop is CASSVRDRGTEAFF. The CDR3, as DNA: TGCGCCAGCAGCGTCCGGGACAGGGGCACTGAAGCTTTCTTT. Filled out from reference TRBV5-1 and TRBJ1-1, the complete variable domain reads KAGVTQTPRYLIKTRGQQVTLSCSPISGHRSVSWYQQTPGQGLQFLFEYFSETQRNKGNFPGRFSGRQFSNSRSEMNVSTLELGDSALYLCASSVRDRGTEAFFGQGTRLTVV.

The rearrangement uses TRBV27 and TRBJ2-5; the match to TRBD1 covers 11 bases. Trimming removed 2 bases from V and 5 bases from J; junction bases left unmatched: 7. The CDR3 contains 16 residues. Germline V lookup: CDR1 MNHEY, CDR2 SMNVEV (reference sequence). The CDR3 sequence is CASSLRGQGVWETQYF. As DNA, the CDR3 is TGTGCCAGCAGTTTACGGGGACAGGGGGTTTGGGAGACCCAGTACTTC.